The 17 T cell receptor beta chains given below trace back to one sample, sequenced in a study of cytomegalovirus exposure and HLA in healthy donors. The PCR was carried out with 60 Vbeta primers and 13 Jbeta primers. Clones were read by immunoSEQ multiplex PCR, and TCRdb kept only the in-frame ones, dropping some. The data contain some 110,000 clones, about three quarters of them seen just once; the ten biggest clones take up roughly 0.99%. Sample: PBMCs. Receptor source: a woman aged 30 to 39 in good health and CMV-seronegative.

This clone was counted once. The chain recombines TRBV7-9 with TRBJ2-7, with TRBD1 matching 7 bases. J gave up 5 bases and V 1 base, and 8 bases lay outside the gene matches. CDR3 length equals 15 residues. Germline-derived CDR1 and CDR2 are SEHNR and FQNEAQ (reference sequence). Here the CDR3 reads CASSLVGRGTNEQYF. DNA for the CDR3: TGTGCCAGCAGCTTAGTGGGCAGGGGGACGAACGAGCAGTACTTC.

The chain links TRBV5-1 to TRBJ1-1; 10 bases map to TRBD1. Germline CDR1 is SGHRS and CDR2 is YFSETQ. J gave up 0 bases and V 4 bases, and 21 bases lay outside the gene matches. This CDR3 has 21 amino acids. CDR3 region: CASSRTWDRGNLIYLNTEAFF. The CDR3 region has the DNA TGCGCCAGCAGCCGAACTTGGGACAGGGGTAATCTTATCTATCTGAACACTGAAGCTTTCTTT. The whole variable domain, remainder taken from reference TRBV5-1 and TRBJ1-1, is KAGVTQTPRYLIKTRGQQVTLSCSPISGHRSVSWYQQTPGQGLQFLFEYFSETQRNKGNFPGRFSGRQFSNSRSEMNVSTLELGDSALYLCASSRTWDRGNLIYLNTEAFFGQGTRLTVV.

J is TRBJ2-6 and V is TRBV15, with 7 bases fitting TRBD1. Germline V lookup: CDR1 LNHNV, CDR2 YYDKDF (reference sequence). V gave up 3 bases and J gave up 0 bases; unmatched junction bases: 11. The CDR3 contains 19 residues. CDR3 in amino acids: CATSSLRDSSRSGANVLTF. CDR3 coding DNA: TGTGCCACCAGCAGCCTCCGGGACAGTTCACGCTCTGGGGCCAACGTCCTGACTTTC.

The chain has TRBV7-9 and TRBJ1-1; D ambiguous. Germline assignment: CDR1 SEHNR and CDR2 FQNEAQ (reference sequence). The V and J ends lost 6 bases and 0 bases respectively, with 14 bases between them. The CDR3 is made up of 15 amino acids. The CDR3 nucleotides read TGTGCCAGCAGTTCTCCGACACTTTTGAACACTGAAGCTTTCTTT. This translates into CASSSPTLLNTEAFF. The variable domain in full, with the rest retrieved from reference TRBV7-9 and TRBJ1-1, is DTGVSQNPRHKITKRGQNVTFRCDPISEHNRLYWYRQTLGQGPEFLTYFQNEAQLEKSRLLSDRFSAERPKGSFSTLEIQRTEQGDSAMYLCASSSPTLLNTEAFFGQGTRLTVV.

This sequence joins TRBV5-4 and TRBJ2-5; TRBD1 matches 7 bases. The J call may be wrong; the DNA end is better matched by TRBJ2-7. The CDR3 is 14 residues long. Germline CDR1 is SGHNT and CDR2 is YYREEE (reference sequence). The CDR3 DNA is TGTGCCAGCAGCTTACGACAGGGCCTTGGCGAGCAGTACTTC. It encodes CASSLRQGLGEQYF.

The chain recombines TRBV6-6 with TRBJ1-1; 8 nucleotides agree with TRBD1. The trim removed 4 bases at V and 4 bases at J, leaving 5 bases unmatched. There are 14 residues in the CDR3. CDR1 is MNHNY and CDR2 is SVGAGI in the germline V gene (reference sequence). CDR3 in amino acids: CASSSSGGVTEAFF. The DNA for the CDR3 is TGTGCCAGCAGTTCATCAGGGGGCGTCACTGAAGCTTTCTTT.

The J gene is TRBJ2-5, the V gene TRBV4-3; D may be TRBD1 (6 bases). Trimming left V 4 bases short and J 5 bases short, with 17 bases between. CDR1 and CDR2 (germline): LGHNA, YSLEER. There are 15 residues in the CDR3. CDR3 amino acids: CASSPGVQGWETQYF. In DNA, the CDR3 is TGCGCCAGCAGCCCCGGGGTGCAGGGGTGGGAGACCCAGTACTTC.

The CDR3, as DNA: TGTGCCAGCAGTCCTCCAGGGCCTGCTCAGCCCCAGCATTTT. As protein: CASSPPGPAQPQHF. The rearrangement links TRBV6-5 to TRBJ1-5; tentatively, D is TRBD1 (5 bases). The CDR3 sequence is 14 residues long. Looked up from germline, CDR1 is MNHEY and CDR2 is SVGAGI. V was cut by 5 bases and J by 6 bases, with 14 bases left in between.

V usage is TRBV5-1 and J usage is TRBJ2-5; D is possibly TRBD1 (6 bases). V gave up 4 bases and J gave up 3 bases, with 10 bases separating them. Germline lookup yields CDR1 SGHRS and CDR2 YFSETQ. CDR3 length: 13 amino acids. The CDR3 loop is CASSMAGEETQYF. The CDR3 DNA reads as TGCGCCAGCAGCATGGCAGGGGAAGAGACCCAGTACTTC.

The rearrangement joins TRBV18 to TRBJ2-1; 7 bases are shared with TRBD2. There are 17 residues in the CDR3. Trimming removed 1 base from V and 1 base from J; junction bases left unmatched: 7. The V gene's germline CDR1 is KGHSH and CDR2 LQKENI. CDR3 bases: TGTGCCAGCTCACCACGCCGTGCGGGAGTTTCCTACAATGAGCAGTTCTTC. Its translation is CASSPRRAGVSYNEQFF.

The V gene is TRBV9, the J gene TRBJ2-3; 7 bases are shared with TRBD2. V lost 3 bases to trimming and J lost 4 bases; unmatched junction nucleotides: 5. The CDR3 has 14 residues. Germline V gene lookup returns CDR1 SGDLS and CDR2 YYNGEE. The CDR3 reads CASSAGGSSDTQYF. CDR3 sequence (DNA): TGTGCCAGCAGCGCCGGGGGGTCCTCAGATACGCAGTATTTT.

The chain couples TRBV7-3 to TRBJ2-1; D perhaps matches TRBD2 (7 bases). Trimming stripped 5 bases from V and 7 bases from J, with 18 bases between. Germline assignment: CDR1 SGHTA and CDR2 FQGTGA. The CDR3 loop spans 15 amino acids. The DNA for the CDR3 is TGTGCCAGCAGCCGAGTAGGGGGAGGGGTAAATGAGCAGTTCTTC. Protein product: CASSRVGGGVNEQFF.

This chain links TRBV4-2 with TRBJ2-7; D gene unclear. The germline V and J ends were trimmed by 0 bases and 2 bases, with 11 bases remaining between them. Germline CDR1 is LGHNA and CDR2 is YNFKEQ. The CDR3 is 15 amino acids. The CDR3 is CASSQDIQYAYEQYF. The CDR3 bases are TGTGCCAGCAGCCAAGATATACAGTATGCCTACGAGCAGTACTTC.

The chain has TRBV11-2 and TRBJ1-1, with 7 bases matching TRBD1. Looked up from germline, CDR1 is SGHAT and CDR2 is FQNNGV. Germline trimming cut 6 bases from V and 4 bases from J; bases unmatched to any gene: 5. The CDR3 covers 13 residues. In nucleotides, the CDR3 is TGTGCCAGCAGGCCCACAGGGGCCACTGAAGCTTTCTTT. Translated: CASRPTGATEAFF.

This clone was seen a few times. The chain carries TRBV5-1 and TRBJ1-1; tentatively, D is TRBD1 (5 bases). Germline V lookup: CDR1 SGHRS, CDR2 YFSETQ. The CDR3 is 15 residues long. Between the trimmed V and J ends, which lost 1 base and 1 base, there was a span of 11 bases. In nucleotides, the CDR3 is TGCGCCAGCAGCTTGTTAACTACAGGGAACACTGAAGCTTTCTTT. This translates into CASSLLTTGNTEAFF.

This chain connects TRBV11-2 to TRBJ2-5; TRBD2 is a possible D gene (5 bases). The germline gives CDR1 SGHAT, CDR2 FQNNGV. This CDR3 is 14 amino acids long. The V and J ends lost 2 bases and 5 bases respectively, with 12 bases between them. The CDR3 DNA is TGTGCCAGCAGCTTAAGTGGCGGCGGGGAGACCCAGTACTTC. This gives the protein CASSLSGGGETQYF. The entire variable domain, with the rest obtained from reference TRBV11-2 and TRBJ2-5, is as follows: EAGVAQSPRYKIIEKRQSVAFWCNPISGHATLYWYQQILGQGPKLLIQFQNNGVVDDSQLPKDRFSAERLKGVDSTLKIQPAKLEDSAVYLCASSLSGGGETQYFGPGTRLLVL.

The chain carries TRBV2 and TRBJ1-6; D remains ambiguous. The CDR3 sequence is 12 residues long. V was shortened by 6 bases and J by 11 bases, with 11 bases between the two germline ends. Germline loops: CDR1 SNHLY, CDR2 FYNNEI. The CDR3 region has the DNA TGTGCCAGCAGCCTACGTTTGGCACCCCTCCACTTT. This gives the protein CASSLRLAPLHF.